This TCR beta chain was captured in a study of blood T cell repertoires in COVID-19. Study-level background: The United States, Italy and Spain provided the acute and convalescent COVID-19 samples. T cells, B-cell-depleted T cells, or PBMCs provided the cDNA or gDNA that served as material.

TCRdb's table, derived via immunoSEQ multiplex PCR, lists solely in-frame clones and lacks some. The data show fewer than 150,000 clones, with approximately 87% seen just once and approximately 3.3% held by the top ten. Germline V lookup: CDR1 SGDLS, CDR2 YYNGEE. V was clipped by 4 bases and J by 4 bases, with 11 bases between them. The CDR3 runs to 14 residues. Sequenced material: peripheral blood. The chain is built from TRBV9 and TRBJ2-2; maybe TRBD1 (6 bases). The receptor was derived from a woman aged 60-75 years with acute or convalescent COVID-19. Here the CDR3 DNA reads TGTGCCAGCAGCCAGGGGCTAATCACCGGGGAGCTGTTTTTT. This sequence encodes CASSQGLITGELFF.